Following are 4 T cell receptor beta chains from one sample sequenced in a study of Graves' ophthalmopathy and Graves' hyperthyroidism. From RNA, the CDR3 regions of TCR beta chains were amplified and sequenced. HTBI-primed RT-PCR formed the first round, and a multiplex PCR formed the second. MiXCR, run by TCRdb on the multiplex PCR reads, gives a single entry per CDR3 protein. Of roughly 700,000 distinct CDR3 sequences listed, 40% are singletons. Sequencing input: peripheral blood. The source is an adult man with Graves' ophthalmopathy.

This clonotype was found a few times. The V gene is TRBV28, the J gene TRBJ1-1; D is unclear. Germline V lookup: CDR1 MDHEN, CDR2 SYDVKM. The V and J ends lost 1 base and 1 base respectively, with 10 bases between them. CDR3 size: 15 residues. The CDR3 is CASSLSSGRNTEAFF. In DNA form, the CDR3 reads TGTGCCAGCAGTTTATCCTCTGGCAGGAACACTGAAGCTTTCTTT.

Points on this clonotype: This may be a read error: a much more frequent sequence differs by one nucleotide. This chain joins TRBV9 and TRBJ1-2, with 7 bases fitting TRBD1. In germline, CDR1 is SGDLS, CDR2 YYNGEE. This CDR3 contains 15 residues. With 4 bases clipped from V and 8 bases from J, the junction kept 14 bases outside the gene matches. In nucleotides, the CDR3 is TGTGCCAGCAGCATAGACCTGACAGGGAGTGGAGGCTACACCTTC. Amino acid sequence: CASSIDLTGSGGYTF.

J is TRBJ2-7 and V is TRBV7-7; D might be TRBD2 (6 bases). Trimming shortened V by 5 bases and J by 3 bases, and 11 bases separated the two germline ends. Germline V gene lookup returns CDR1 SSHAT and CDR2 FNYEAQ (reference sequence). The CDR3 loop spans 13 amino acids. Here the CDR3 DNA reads TGTGCCAGCAGCCCAGGGAGGAACTACGAGCAGTACTTC. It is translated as CASSPGRNYEQYF.

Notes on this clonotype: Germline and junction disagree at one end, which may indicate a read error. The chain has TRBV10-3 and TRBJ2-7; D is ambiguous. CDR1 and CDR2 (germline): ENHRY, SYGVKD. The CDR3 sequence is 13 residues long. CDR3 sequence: CASSEDGSYEQCF. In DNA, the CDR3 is TGTGCCAGCAGTGAAGACGGATCCTACGAGCAGTGCTTC.